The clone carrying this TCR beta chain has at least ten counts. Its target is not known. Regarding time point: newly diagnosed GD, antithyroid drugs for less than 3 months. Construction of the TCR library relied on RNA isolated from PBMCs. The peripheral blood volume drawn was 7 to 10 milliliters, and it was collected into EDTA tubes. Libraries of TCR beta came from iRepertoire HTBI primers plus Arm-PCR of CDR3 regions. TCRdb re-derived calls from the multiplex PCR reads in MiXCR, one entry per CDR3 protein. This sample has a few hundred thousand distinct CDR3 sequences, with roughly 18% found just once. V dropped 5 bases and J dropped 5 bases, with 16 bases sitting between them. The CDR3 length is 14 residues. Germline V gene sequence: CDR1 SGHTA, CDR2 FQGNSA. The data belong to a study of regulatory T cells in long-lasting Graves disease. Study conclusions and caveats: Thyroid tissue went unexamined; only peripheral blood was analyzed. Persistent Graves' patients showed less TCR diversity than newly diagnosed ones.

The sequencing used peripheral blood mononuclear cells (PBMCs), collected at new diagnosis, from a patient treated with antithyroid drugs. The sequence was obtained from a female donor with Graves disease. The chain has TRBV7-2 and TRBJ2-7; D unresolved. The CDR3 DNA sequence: TGTGCCAGCAGCGCCTGGACGGTATTAGACGAGCAGTACTTC. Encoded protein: CASSAWTVLDEQYF.